The 11 T cell receptor beta chains in this list originate from one sample, sequenced in a study of yellow fever vaccine responses in identical twins. TCRdb used MiXCR to reprocess the RT-PCR reads, holding one entry per CDR3 protein. The sample has tens of thousands of distinct CDR3 sequences, around 74% seen once. The source material was T cells from blood (PBMCs), unsorted or a sorted subset (not recorded which), sampled before or after yellow fever vaccination (not recorded which). These receptors all come from a woman in her late teens or twenties who received the yellow fever vaccine.

This chain links TRBV13 with TRBJ2-3; 14 nucleotides align to TRBD2. The V gene's germline CDR1 is PRHDT and CDR2 FYEKMQ (reference sequence). V shed 7 bases and J 0 bases; nucleotides not matched to a gene: 9. The CDR3 sequence is 18 residues long. The DNA of the CDR3 is TGTGCCAGCACCAAACTTCGGACTAGCGGGAGGAGCACAGATACGCAGTATTTT. Translated, it gives CASTKLRTSGRSTDTQYF.

The V call is TRBV7-6, the J call TRBJ2-5; no clear D gene. Trimming shortened V by 1 base and J by 2 bases, and 2 bases separated the two germline ends. The germline V gene has CDR1 SGHVS and CDR2 FNYEAQ. The CDR3 runs to 12 residues. The CDR3 loop is CASSLGQETQYF. CDR3 coding DNA: TGTGCCAGCAGCTTAGGGCAAGAGACCCAGTACTTC.

This clonotype came up once. The gene calls are TRBV5-1 and TRBJ1-1, with D possibly TRBD1 on 6 matching bases. The V end was cut by 3 bases, the J end by 2 bases, with 17 bases between. This CDR3 is 16 amino acids long. Per germline, CDR1 SGHRS and CDR2 YFSETQ. The CDR3 loop reads CASSSLPGHLNTEAFF. The CDR3, as DNA: TGCGCCAGCAGCTCACTCCCGGGACACCTAAACACTGAAGCTTTCTTT.

The CDR3 loop reads CATSDLSRDGYTF. CDR3 sequence (DNA): TGTGCCACCAGTGATTTGAGCAGGGATGGCTACACCTTC. The chain uses TRBV24-1 and TRBJ1-2; D is possibly TRBD1 (5 bases). The CDR3 has 13 residues. V was pared by 0 bases and J by 6 bases, with 7 bases between. The germline V gene encodes CDR1 KGHDR and CDR2 SFDVKD.

The V call is TRBV11-1, the J call TRBJ2-1; D is possibly TRBD1 or TRBD2 (5 bases each). CDR3 length equals 15 residues. V was pared by 4 bases and J by 4 bases, with 14 bases between. Per the germline V gene, CDR1 is SGHAT and CDR2 is FQDESV (reference sequence). This CDR3 reads CASSSSGTYYNEQFF. CDR3 nucleotide sequence: TGTGCCAGCAGCTCCTCCGGGACGTATTACAATGAGCAGTTCTTC.

This clonotype was found a few times. The chain couples TRBV11-1 to TRBJ2-3; no firm D call. Germline lookup yields CDR1 SGHAT and CDR2 FQDESV (reference sequence). V was trimmed by 5 bases and J by 3 bases, leaving 6 bases between them. The CDR3 runs to 12 residues. CDR3 DNA: TGTGCCAGCAGCCAGATAACAGATACGCAGTATTTT. Its translation is CASSQITDTQYF.

This clonotype has just a few counts. J is TRBJ2-7 and V is TRBV27; tentative D call: TRBD2 (6 bases). CDR3 length equals 15 residues. The germline V gene encodes CDR1 MNHEY and CDR2 SMNVEV (reference sequence). Trimming left V 2 bases short and J 4 bases short, with 15 bases between. The CDR3 protein is CASSLALASPYEQYF. The DNA of the CDR3 is TGTGCCAGCAGTTTAGCGCTAGCGTCTCCTTACGAGCAGTACTTC.

The chain recombines TRBV2 with TRBJ1-3; D gene uncertain. The CDR3 has 15 amino acids. The V gene's germline CDR1 is SNHLY and CDR2 FYNNEI. The V and J ends lost 3 bases and 0 bases respectively, with 9 bases between them. The CDR3 DNA follows: TGTGCCAGCAGTGACCTGAAGAGCTCTGGAAACACCATATATTTT. Encoded protein: CASSDLKSSGNTIYF.

The V call is TRBV7-3, the J call TRBJ2-1; tentatively, D is TRBD1 (5 bases). This CDR3 spans 16 amino acids. V dropped 3 bases and J dropped 5 bases, with 17 bases sitting between them. Germline loops: CDR1 SGHTA, CDR2 FQGTGA. The CDR3 nucleotides are TGTGCCAGCAGCTTTACGGGTGCAGGGCGCCACAATGAGCAGTTCTTC. This encodes CASSFTGAGRHNEQFF.

A single count supports this clonotype. This chain links TRBV6-1 with TRBJ2-3, with D unresolved. Germline CDR1 is MNHNS and CDR2 is SASEGT. V lost 2 bases to trimming and J lost 0 bases, with 6 bases between them. This CDR3 contains 14 residues. DNA for the CDR3: TGTGCCAGCAGTGAACGGGCTAGCACAGATACGCAGTATTTT. It yields the protein CASSERASTDTQYF.

J is TRBJ1-5 and V is TRBV9; D not resolved. Per germline, CDR1 SGDLS and CDR2 YYNGEE. The CDR3 runs 15 residues. V was shortened by 4 bases and J by 0 bases, with 11 bases between the two germline ends. The CDR3 is CASSQGQVSNQPQHF. The CDR3 DNA is TGTGCCAGCAGCCAAGGGCAGGTTAGCAATCAGCCCCAGCATTTT.